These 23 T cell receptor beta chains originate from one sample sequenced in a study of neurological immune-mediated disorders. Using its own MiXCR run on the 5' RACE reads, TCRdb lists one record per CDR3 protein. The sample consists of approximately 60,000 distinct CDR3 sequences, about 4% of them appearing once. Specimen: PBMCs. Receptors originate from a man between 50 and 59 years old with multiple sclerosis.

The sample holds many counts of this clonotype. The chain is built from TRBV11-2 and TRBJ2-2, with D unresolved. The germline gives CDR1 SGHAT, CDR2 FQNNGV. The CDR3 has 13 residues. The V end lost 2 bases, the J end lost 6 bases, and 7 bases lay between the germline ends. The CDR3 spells CASSLSRSGELFF. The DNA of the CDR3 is TGTGCCAGCAGCTTATCACGGTCCGGGGAGCTGTTTTTT.

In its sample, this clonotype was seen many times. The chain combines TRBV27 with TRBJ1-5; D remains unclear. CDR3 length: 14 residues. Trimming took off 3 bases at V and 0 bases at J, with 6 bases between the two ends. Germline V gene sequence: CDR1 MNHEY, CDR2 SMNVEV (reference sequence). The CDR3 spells CASSFVYSNQPQHF. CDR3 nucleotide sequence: TGTGCCAGCAGTTTCGTATATAGCAATCAGCCCCAGCATTTT.

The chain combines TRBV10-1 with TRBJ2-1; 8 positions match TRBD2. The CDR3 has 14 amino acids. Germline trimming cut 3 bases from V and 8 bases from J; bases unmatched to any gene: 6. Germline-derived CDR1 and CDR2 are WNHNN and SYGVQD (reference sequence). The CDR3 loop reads CASSDGRASHEQFF. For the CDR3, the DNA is TGCGCCAGCAGTGACGGGAGGGCCTCCCATGAGCAGTTCTTC.

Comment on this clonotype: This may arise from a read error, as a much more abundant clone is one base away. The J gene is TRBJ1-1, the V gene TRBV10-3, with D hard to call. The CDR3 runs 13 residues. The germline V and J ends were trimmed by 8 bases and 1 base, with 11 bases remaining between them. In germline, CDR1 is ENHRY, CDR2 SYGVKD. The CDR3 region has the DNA TGTGCCATCCGCTTACGTACGAACACTGAAGCTTTCTTT. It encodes CAIRLRTNTEAFF.

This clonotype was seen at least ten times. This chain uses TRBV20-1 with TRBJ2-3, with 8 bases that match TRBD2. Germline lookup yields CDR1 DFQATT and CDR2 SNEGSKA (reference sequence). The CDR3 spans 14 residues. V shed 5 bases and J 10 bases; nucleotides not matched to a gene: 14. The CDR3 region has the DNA TGCAGTGCTCCCCCCCGGACTAGCCCCTGGGCGCAGTATTTT. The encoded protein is CSAPPRTSPWAQYF.

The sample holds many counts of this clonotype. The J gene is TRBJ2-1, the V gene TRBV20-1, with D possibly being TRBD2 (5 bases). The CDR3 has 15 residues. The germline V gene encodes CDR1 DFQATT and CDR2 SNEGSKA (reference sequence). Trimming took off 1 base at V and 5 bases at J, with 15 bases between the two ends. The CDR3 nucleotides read TGCAGTGCTAGAGGATGGCTAGCTGGAAACAATGAGCAGTTCTTC. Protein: CSARGWLAGNNEQFF.

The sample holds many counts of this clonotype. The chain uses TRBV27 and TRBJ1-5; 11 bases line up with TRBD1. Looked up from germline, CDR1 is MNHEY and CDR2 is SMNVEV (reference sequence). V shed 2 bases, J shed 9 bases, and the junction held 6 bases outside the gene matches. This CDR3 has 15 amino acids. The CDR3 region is CASSLGTGGIWPQHF. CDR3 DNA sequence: TGTGCCAGCAGTTTAGGGACAGGGGGGATTTGGCCCCAGCATTTT.

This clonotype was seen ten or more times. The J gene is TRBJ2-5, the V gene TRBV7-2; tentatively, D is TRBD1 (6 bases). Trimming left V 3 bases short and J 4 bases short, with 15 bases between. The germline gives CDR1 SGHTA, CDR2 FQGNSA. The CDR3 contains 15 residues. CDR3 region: CASSLNRVGRETQYF. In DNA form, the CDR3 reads TGTGCCAGCAGCTTGAACAGGGTGGGTCGAGAGACCCAGTACTTC.

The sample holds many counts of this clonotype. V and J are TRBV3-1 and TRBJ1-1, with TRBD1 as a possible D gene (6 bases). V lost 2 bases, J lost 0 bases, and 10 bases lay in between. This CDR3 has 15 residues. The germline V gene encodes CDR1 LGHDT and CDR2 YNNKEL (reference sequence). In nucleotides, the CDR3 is TGTGCCAGCAGCCAATCGGACAGTATGAACACTGAAGCTTTCTTT. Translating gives CASSQSDSMNTEAFF.

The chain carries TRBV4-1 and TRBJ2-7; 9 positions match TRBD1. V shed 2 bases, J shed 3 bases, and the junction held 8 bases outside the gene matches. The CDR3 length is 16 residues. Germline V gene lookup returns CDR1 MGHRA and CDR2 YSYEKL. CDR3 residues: CASSQLGTGRIYEQYF. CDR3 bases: TGCGCCAGCAGCCAACTCGGGACAGGGAGAATCTACGAGCAGTACTTC.

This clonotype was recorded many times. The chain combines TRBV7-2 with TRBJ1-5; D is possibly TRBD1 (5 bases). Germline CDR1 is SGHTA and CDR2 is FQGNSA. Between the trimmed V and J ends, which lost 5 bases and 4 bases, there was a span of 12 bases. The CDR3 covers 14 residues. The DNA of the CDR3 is TGTGCCAGCAGCCTACAGGCGGAGAATCAGCCCCAGCATTTT. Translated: CASSLQAENQPQHF.

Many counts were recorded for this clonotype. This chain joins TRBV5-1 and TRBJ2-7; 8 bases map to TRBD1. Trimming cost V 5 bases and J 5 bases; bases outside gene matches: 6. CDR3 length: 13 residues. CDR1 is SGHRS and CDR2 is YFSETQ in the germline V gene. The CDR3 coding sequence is TGCGCCAGCAGTAAGACAGGGGTCGACGAGCAGTACTTC. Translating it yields CASSKTGVDEQYF. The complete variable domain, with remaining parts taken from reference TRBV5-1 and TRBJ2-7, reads KAGVTQTPRYLIKTRGQQVTLSCSPISGHRSVSWYQQTPGQGLQFLFEYFSETQRNKGNFPGRFSGRQFSNSRSEMNVSTLELGDSALYLCASSKTGVDEQYFGPGTRLTVT.

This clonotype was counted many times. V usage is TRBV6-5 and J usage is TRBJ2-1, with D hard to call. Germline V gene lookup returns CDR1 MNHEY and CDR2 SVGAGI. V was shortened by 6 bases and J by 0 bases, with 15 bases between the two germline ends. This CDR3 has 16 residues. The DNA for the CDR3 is TGTGCCAGCAGCCTCGACTTCATTAGCTCCTACAATGAGCAGTTCTTC. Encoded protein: CASSLDFISSYNEQFF.

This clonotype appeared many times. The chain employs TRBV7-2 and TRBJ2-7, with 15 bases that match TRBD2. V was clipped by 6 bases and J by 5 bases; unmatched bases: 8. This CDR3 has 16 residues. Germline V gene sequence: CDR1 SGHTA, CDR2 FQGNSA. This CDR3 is CASRKGLAGGSDEQYF. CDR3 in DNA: TGTGCCAGCAGGAAGGGACTAGCGGGGGGCTCGGACGAGCAGTACTTC. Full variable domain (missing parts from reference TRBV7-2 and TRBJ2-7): GAGVSQSPSNKVTEKGKDVELRCDPISGHTALYWYRQSLGQGLEFLIYFQGNSAPDKSGLPSDRFSAERTGGSVSTLTIQRTQQEDSAVYLCASRKGLAGGSDEQYFGPGTRLTVT.

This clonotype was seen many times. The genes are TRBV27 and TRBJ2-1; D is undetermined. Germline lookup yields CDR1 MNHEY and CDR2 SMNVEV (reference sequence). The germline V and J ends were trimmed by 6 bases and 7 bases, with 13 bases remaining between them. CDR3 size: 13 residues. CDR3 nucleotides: TGTGCCAGCAGCCGCCAAGTTGGGAATGAGCAGTTCTTC. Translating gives CASSRQVGNEQFF.

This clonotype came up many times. The CDR3 region has the DNA TGTGCCAGCATCCCGGGACAGGGGGACCTACCCAGCTCCTACAATGAGCAGTTCTTC. It specifies CASIPGQGDLPSSYNEQFF. The J gene is TRBJ2-1, the V gene TRBV21-1; TRBD1, the D gene given by the table, was not confirmed from the DNA. TRBV21-1 counts as a pseudogene. This CDR3 has 19 amino acids.

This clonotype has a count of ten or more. CDR3 protein: CASSQDPYTGTGGPYEQYF. The DNA of the CDR3 is TGCGCCAGCAGCCAAGATCCATACACCGGGACAGGGGGCCCCTACGAGCAGTACTTC. The chain employs TRBV4-1 and TRBJ2-7; 12 nucleotides align to TRBD1. The trim removed 0 bases at V and 2 bases at J, leaving 11 bases unmatched. This CDR3 is 19 amino acids long. Germline-derived CDR1 and CDR2 are MGHRA and YSYEKL.

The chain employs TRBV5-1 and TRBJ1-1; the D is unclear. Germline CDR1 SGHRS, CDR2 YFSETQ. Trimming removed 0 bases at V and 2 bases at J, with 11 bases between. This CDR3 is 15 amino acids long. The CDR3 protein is CASSLVANFNTEAFF. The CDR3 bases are TGCGCCAGCAGCTTGGTGGCCAACTTCAACACTGAAGCTTTCTTT.

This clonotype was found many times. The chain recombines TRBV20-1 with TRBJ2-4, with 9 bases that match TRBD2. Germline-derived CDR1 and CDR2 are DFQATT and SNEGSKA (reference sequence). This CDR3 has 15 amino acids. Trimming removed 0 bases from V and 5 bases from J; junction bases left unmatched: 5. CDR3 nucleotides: TGCAGTGCTAGAGAAGCGGGAGGCTGGCAAAACATTCAGTACTTC. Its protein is CSAREAGGWQNIQYF.

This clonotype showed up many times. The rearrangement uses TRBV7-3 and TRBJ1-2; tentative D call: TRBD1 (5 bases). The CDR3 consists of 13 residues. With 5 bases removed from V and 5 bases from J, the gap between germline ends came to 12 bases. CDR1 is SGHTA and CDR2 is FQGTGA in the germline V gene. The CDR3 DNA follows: TGTGCCAGCAGCAGGGGACCTGAATATGGCTACACCTTC. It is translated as CASSRGPEYGYTF.

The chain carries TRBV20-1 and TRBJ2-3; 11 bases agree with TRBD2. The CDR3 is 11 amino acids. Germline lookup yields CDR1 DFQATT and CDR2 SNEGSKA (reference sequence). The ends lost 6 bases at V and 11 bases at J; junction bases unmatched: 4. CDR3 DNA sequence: TGCAGTGCAGATAGCGGGGGGGGGCAGTATTTT. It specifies CSADSGGGQYF.

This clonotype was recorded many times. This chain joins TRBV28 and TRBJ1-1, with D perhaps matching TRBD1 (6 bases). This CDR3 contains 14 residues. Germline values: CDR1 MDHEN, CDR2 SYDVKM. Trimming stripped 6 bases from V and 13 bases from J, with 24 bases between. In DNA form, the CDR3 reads TGTGCCAGCAGCCGAGGACAGAGCTTTAGGGATGATTTCTTT. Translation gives CASSRGQSFRDDFF.

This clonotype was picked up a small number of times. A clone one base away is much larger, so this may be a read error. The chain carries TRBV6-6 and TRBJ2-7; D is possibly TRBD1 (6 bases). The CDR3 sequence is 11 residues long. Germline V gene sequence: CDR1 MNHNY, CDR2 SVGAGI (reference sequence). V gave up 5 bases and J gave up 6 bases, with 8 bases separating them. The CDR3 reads CASSIRGEQYF. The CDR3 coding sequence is TGTGCCAGCAGTATCAGGGGCGAGCAGTACTTC.